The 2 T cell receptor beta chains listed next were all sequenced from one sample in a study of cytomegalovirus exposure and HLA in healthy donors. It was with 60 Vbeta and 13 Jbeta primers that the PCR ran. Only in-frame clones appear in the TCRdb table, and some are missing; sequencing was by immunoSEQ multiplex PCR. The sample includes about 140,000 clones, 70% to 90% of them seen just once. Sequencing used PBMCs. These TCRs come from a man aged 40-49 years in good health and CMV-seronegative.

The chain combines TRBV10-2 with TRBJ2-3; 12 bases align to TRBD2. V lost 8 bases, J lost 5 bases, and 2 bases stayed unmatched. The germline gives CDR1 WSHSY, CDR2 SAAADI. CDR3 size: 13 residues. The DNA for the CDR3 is TGCGCCAGCCAACTAGCGGGGGGAGATACGCAGTATTTT. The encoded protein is CASQLAGGDTQYF.

The CDR3 nucleotides read TGCGCCAGCAGCTTGGTGGGGGCTCGAACAGATACGCAGTATTTT. Its translation is CASSLVGARTDTQYF. The chain has TRBV5-1 and TRBJ2-3, with D possibly being TRBD1 (6 bases). V lost 0 bases, J lost 3 bases, and 11 bases lay in between. The CDR3 has 15 residues. Germline lookup yields CDR1 SGHRS and CDR2 YFSETQ. Full variable domain (missing parts from reference TRBV5-1 and TRBJ2-3): KAGVTQTPRYLIKTRGQQVTLSCSPISGHRSVSWYQQTPGQGLQFLFEYFSETQRNKGNFPGRFSGRQFSNSRSEMNVSTLELGDSALYLCASSLVGARTDTQYFGPGTRLTVL.